This TCR beta chain derives from a study of T cell responses to AZD1222 COVID-19 vaccine. Germline values: CDR1 SGDLS, CDR2 YYNGEE. V lost 0 bases, J lost 1 base, and 7 bases lay in between. The length of the CDR3 is 14 residues. In the case of this clone: As yet, its antigen is unknown.

Study outcomes and limitations: Sampling that yielded the repertoires occurred only after the peak T cell response. Of the AZD1222 recipients, only 5 to 7 were seropositive at baseline. White British donors predominated, females outnumbered males, and clonal diversity was possibly underestimated.

Measured with immunoSEQ multiplex PCR; TCRdb has only the in-frame clones, and not every one. Among approximately 110,000 clones listed, roughly 84% were seen once. The sequence was collected from an adult in good health. The sample consisted of peripheral blood, taken on day 0 of AZD1222 vaccination. The genes are TRBV9 and TRBJ1-1; D gene unclear. For the CDR3, the DNA is TGTGCCAGCAGCGTAGAGTGGAGGAACACTGAAGCTTTCTTT. Translated, it gives CASSVEWRNTEAFF.